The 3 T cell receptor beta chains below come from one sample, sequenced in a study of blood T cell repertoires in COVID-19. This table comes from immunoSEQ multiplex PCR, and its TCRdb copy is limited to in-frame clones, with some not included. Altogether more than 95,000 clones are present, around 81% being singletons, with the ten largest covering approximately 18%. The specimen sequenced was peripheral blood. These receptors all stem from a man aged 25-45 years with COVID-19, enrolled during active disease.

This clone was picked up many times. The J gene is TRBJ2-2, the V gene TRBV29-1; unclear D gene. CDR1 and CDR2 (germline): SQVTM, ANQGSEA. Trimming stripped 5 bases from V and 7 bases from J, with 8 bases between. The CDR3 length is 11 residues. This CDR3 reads CSVFYVGELFF. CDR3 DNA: TGCAGCGTTTTTTATGTCGGGGAGCTGTTTTTT.

The CDR3 DNA reads as TGCGCCAGCAGCCAGGCAAGGGGAAATCAGCCCCAGCATTTT. Translation gives CASSQARGNQPQHF. This sequence joins TRBV4-1 and TRBJ1-5; tentatively, D is TRBD1 (5 bases). Germline values: CDR1 MGHRA, CDR2 YSYEKL. The CDR3 spans 14 residues. V was cut by 3 bases and J by 4 bases, with 10 bases left in between.

CDR3 sequence: CASSPQGAPNYGYTF. The CDR3 bases are TGTGCCAGCAGCCCGCAGGGGGCCCCTAACTATGGCTACACCTTC. The chain has TRBV6-5 and TRBJ1-2; the match to TRBD1 covers 8 bases. Trimming cost V 6 bases and J 0 bases; bases outside gene matches: 6. Germline CDR1 is MNHEY and CDR2 is SVGAGI. The CDR3 has 15 residues.